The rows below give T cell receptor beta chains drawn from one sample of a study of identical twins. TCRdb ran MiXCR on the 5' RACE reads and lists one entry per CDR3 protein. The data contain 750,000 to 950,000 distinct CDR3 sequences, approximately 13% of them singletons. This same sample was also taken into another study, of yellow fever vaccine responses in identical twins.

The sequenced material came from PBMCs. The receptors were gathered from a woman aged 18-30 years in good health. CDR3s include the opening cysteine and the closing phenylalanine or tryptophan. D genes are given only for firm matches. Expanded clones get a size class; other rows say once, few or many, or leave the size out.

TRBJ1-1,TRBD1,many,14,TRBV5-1,TGCGCCAGCAGCCAAGGACAGGGGGTCACTGAAGCTTTCTTT,CASSQGQGVTEAFF
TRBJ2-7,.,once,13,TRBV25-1,TGTGCCAGCAGCTTCAACATAGCGAACGAGCAGTACTTC,CASSFNIANEQYF
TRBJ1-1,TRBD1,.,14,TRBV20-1,TGCAGTGCTAGGGACCGGACAGGGAACACTGAAGCTTTCTTT,CSARDRTGNTEAFF
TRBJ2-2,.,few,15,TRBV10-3,TGTGCCATCAGTGATCCAGGGGCGGTCGCCGGGGAGCTGTTTTTT,CAISDPGAVAGELFF
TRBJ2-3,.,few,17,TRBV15,TGTGCCACCAGCAGAGATAGATACAGCCATCCGGGGTTTACGCAGTATTTT,CATSRDRYSHPGFTQYF
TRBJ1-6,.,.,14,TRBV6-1,TGTGCCAGCAATAGCAGGGGTGCGAATTCACCCCTCCACTTT,CASNSRGANSPLHF
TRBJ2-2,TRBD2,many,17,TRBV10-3,TGTGCCATCAGTGAGAACCCTAGCGGGACGAACACCGGGGAGCTGTTTTTT,CAISENPSGTNTGELFF
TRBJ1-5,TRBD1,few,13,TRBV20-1,TGCAGTGCTTTCCGGGACAGAGAACAGCCCCAGCATTTT,CSAFRDREQPQHF
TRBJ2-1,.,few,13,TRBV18,TGTGCCAGCTCACAAGGACGGGACAATGAGCAGTTCTTC,CASSQGRDNEQFF
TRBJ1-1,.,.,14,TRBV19,TGTGCCAGTAGTCCGGGATGGGGAATCACTGAAGCTTTCTTT,CASSPGWGITEAFF
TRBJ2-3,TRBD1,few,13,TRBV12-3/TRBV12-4,TGTGCCAGCAGTTGGGACAGTACAGATACGCAGTATTTT,CASSWDSTDTQYF
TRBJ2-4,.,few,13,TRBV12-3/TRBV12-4,TGTGCCAGCAGTTTAAGTCCCATTAACATTCAGTACTTC,CASSLSPINIQYF
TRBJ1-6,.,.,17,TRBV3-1,TGTGCCAGCAGCTCCTGGGAAGAGCGGCCATATAATTCACCCCTCCACTTT,CASSSWEERPYNSPLHF
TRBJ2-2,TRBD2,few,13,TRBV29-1,TGCAGCGTCCCAATAGCGGGGCCCGGGGAGCTGTTTTTT,CSVPIAGPGELFF
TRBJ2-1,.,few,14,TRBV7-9,TGTGCCAGCAGCTTAGAGGCGACTGTTGTGGAGCAGTTCTTC,CASSLEATVVEQFF
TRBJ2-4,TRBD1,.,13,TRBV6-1,TGTGCCAGCAGCCCTGGGACAGGGACTATTCAGTACTTC,CASSPGTGTIQYF
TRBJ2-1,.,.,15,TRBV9,TGTGCCAGCAGCGTCTCCGGGACCCTCAATCCTGAGCAGTTCTTC,CASSVSGTLNPEQFF
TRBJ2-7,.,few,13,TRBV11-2,TGTGCCAGCAGCCCAGACAGTCAGGACGGGCAGTACTTC,CASSPDSQDGQYF
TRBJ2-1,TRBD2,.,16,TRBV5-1,TGCGCCAGCAGCTCCGGGACTAGCGCCTCCTACAATGAGCAGTTCTTC,CASSSGTSASYNEQFF
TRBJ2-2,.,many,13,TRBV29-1,TGCAGCGTTGAAGGCGGGAACACCGGGGAGCTGTTTTTT,CSVEGGNTGELFF
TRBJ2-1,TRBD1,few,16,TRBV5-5,TGTGCCAGCAGCTTACAACAGGGGGCGCGGTTCAATGAGCAGTTCTTC,CASSLQQGARFNEQFF
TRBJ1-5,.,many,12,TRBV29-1,TGCAGCGTTGGGGGGGTAGGTCAGCCCCAGCATTTT,CSVGGVGQPQHF
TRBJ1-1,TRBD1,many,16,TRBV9,TGTGCCAGCAGCGTATTACAGGGGGATAGGTACACTGAAGCTTTCTTT,CASSVLQGDRYTEAFF
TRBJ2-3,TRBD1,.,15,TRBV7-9,TGTGCCAGCAGCCCGGTGGGACAGGGCACAGATACGCAGTATTTT,CASSPVGQGTDTQYF
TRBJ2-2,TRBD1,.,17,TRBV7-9,TGTGCCAGCAGCTTACTCCCGGGACAGGGTAACACCGGGGAGCTGTTTTTT,CASSLLPGQGNTGELFF
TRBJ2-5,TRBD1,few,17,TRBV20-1,TGCAGTGCTTGGACAGGGGACAGAAGCCCTCCAAGAGGGACCCAGTACTTC,CSAWTGDRSPPRGTQYF
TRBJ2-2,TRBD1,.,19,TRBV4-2,TGTGCCAGCAGCCAAACCGGGGACAGGGGGGGACTCCACGCCGGGGAGCTGTTTTTT,CASSQTGDRGGLHAGELFF
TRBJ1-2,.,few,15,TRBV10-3,TGTGCCATCAGTGAGTCGTCGGCACCGGCGGATGGCTACACCTTC,CAISESSAPADGYTF
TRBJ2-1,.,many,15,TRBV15,TGTGCCACCAGCAGAACCGGTAGAGGACTAAATGAGCAGTTCTTC,CATSRTGRGLNEQFF
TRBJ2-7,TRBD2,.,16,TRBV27,TGTGCCAGCAGCTTAGTCCCGGGACTACATGCCTACGAGCAGTACTTC,CASSLVPGLHAYEQYF
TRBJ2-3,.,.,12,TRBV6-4,TGTGCCAGCAGTGATACTGGTACCGAGCAGTATTTT,CASSDTGTEQYF
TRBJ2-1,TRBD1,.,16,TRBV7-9,TGTGCCAGCAGCTTATTTCGGGACAGGGAAGTCTATGAGCAGTTCTTC,CASSLFRDREVYEQFF
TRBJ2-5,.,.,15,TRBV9,TGTGCCAGCAGTCCTTTCGCAGGTTCCCAAGAGACCCAGTACTTC,CASSPFAGSQETQYF
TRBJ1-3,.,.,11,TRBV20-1,TGCAGTGCTAGCAGAGAAAACACCATATATTTT,CSASRENTIYF
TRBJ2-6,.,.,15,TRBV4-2,TGTGCCTCGAGAGGGGGGGATCTCGGGGCCAACGTCCTGACTTTC,CASRGGDLGANVLTF
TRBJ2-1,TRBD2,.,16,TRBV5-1,TGCGCCAGCAGCCCGGGACTAGCCAGGGCCCAAAATGAGCAGTTCTTC,CASSPGLARAQNEQFF
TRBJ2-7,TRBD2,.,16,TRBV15,TGTGCCACCAGCAGAGAGAATCTAGCGGGAGCGAGAGAGCAGTACTTC,CATSRENLAGAREQYF
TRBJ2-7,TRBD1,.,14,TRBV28,TGTGCCAGCTCTTACCGACAGGGGTACTACGAGCAGTACTTC,CASSYRQGYYEQYF
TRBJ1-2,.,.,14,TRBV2,TGTGCCAGCAGTCCTTCACAGGTTAACTATGGCTACGCCTTC,CASSPSQVNYGYAF
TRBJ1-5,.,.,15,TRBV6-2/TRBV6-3,TGTGCCAGCAACTCCCCATGGGCCGACAATCAGCCCCAGCATTTT,CASNSPWADNQPQHF
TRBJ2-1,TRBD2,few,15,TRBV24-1,TGTGCCACCAGTGTCCCTAGCGGGGGGGTGGGTGAGCAGTTCTTC,CATSVPSGGVGEQFF
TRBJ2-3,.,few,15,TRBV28,TGTGCCAGCAGTGGCTCTGGGGGGGCCCCAGATACGCAGTATTTT,CASSGSGGAPDTQYF
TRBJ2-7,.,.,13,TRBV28,TGTGCCAGCGGACTCCCTCCCTCCTACGAGCAGTACTTC,CASGLPPSYEQYF
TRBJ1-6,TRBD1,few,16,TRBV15,TGTGCCACCAGCGCTGACAGGGTGGAGGGGTATTCACCCCTCCACTTT,CATSADRVEGYSPLHF
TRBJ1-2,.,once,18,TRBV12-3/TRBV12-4,TGTGCCAGCAGCTCCCTAGGCCGCCGGCGAGAAACTAACTATGGCTACACCTTC,CASSSLGRRRETNYGYTF
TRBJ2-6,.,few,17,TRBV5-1,TGCGCCAGCAGCGCCCGGATCGGCTCCTCTGGGGCCAACGTCCTGACTTTC,CASSARIGSSGANVLTF
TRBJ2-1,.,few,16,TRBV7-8,TGTGCCAGCAGCTCAGGAAGGAGCAACCTGGGGAATGAGCAGTTCTTC,CASSSGRSNLGNEQFF